Each of the 11 T cell receptor beta chains below was sequenced from the same sample in a study of blood T cell dynamics during melanoma immunotherapy. Sequencing used immunoSEQ multiplex PCR; TCRdb keeps in-frame clones, though not all of them. The sample yields roughly 12,000 clones, 70% to 90% seen once. Specified time point: week 3, after first cycle of checkpoint inhibitor. The sequenced sample was blood, obtained from a patient treated with checkpoint blockade. The source is a human donor with melanoma.

This clone was seen more than once but under ten times. V usage is TRBV7-2 and J usage is TRBJ2-3; D not certain. Germline V lookup: CDR1 SGHTA, CDR2 FQGNSA. This CDR3 is 13 amino acids long. Trimming removed 3 bases from V and 4 bases from J, with 8 bases in between. Here the CDR3 DNA reads TGTGCCAGCAGCTTTCGGCTACCAGATACGCAGTATTTT. It translates to CASSFRLPDTQYF.

Only one count was recorded for this clone. The genes are TRBV5-8 and TRBJ1-5; 7 bases fit TRBD1. The germline V gene has CDR1 SGHTS and CDR2 YDEGEE. The CDR3 totals 16 residues. V lost 4 bases to trimming and J lost 2 bases; unmatched junction nucleotides: 9. As DNA, the CDR3 is TGTGCCAGCAGCCTAGGGACAGCCGGCGGCAATCAGCCCCAGCATTTT. Protein product: CASSLGTAGGNQPQHF.

The J gene is TRBJ1-3, the V gene TRBV6-5; no firm D call. Trimming took off 2 bases at V and 0 bases at J, with 2 bases between the two ends. CDR1 and CDR2 (germline): MNHEY, SVGAGI. This CDR3 comprises 13 residues. The CDR3 here is CASSYGSGNTIYF. The CDR3 DNA is TGTGCCAGCAGTTACGGCTCTGGAAACACCATATATTTT.

This rearrangement joins TRBV2 to TRBJ2-1; 8 bases are a match to TRBD2. V dropped 6 bases and J dropped 5; count of bases not matched to a gene: 6. This CDR3 has 14 amino acids. The germline V gene encodes CDR1 SNHLY and CDR2 FYNNEI. Here the CDR3 reads CASRPGLDHNEQFF. CDR3 sequence (DNA): TGTGCCAGCAGACCGGGACTAGATCACAATGAGCAGTTCTTC.

This sequence joins TRBV5-1 and TRBJ2-5; D is uncertain. Germline V gives CDR1 SGHRS, CDR2 YFSETQ. Between the trimmed V and J ends, which lost 1 base and 3 bases, there was a span of 10 bases. The CDR3 is 14 residues long. The CDR3 bases are TGCGCCAGCAGCTTGTCGTCCACAAAAGAGACCCAGTACTTC. Protein: CASSLSSTKETQYF.

The rearrangement uses TRBV4-1 and TRBJ1-1; D not certain. V was pared by 2 bases and J by 6 bases, with 19 bases between. Germline CDR1 reads MGHRA; CDR2 reads YSYEKL. The CDR3 runs 16 residues. The CDR3 is CASSQTDIRRAPEAFF. Written as DNA, the CDR3 is TGCGCCAGCAGCCAAACCGACATCAGGCGGGCCCCTGAAGCTTTCTTT.

V is TRBV10-1 and J is TRBJ2-2; 7 bases agree with TRBD1. V lost 4 bases to trimming and J lost 7 bases; unmatched junction nucleotides: 6. Germline V lookup: CDR1 WNHNN, CDR2 SYGVQD (reference sequence). The CDR3 is made up of 14 amino acids. This chain's CDR3 is CASSGTGGGGELFF. The DNA of the CDR3 is TGCGCCAGCAGTGGGACAGGAGGTGGCGGGGAGCTGTTTTTT.

The gene calls are TRBV7-4 and TRBJ1-5, with D perhaps TRBD1 (6 bases). Per germline, CDR1 SGHVT and CDR2 SQSDAQ. Trimming shortened V by 2 bases and J by 7 bases, and 18 bases separated the two germline ends. This CDR3 spans 16 amino acids. The CDR3 here is CASSLNPPRGRQPQHF. Written as DNA, the CDR3 is TGTGCCAGCAGCTTAAATCCGCCCCGGGGGCGACAGCCCCAGCATTTT.

This rearrangement joins TRBV11-2 to TRBJ2-7; D perhaps matches TRBD2 (5 bases). Trimming shortened V by 4 bases and J by 2 bases, and 15 bases separated the two germline ends. CDR1 and CDR2 from the germline V gene are SGHAT and FQNNGV. This CDR3 comprises 15 residues. CDR3 sequence (DNA): TGTGCCAGCAGCTCCCTAGGACTCGGCCCCTACGAGCAGTACTTC. Amino acid sequence: CASSSLGLGPYEQYF.

This chain connects TRBV5-8 to TRBJ1-5, with 7 bases identical to TRBD1. CDR1 and CDR2 from the germline V gene are SGHTS and YDEGEE. With 5 bases clipped from V and 9 bases from J, the junction kept 11 bases outside the gene matches. The CDR3 runs to 14 residues. CDR3 amino acids: CASSWGQILGPQHF. As DNA, the CDR3 is TGTGCCAGCAGTTGGGGACAGATCCTTGGGCCCCAGCATTTT.

This sequence joins TRBV30 and TRBJ1-2; D is perhaps TRBD1 (5 bases). This CDR3 contains 14 residues. CDR1 is GTSNPN and CDR2 is SVGIG in the germline V gene (reference sequence). With 0 bases removed from V and 1 base from J, the gap between germline ends came to 9 bases. CDR3 sequence reads: CAWSVGGSNYGYTF. The CDR3 DNA reads as TGTGCCTGGAGTGTCGGGGGTAGTAACTATGGCTACACCTTC.